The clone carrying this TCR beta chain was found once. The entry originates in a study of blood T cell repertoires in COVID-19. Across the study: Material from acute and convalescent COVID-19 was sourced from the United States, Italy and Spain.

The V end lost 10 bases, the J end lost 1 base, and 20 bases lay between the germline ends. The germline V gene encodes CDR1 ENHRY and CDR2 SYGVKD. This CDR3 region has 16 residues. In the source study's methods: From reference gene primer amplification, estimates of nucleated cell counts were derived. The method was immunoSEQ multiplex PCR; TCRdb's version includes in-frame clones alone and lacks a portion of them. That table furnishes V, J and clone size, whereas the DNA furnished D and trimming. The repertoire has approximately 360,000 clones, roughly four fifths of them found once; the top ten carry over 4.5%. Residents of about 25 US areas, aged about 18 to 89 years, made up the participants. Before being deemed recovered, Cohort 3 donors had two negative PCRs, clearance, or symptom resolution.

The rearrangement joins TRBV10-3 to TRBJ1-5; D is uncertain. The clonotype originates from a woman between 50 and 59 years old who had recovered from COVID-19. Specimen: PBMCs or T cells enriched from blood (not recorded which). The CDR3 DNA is TGTGCCACGTCTAATGGAGGGCCGAAAAGCAATCAGCCCCAGCATTTT. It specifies CATSNGGPKSNQPQHF.